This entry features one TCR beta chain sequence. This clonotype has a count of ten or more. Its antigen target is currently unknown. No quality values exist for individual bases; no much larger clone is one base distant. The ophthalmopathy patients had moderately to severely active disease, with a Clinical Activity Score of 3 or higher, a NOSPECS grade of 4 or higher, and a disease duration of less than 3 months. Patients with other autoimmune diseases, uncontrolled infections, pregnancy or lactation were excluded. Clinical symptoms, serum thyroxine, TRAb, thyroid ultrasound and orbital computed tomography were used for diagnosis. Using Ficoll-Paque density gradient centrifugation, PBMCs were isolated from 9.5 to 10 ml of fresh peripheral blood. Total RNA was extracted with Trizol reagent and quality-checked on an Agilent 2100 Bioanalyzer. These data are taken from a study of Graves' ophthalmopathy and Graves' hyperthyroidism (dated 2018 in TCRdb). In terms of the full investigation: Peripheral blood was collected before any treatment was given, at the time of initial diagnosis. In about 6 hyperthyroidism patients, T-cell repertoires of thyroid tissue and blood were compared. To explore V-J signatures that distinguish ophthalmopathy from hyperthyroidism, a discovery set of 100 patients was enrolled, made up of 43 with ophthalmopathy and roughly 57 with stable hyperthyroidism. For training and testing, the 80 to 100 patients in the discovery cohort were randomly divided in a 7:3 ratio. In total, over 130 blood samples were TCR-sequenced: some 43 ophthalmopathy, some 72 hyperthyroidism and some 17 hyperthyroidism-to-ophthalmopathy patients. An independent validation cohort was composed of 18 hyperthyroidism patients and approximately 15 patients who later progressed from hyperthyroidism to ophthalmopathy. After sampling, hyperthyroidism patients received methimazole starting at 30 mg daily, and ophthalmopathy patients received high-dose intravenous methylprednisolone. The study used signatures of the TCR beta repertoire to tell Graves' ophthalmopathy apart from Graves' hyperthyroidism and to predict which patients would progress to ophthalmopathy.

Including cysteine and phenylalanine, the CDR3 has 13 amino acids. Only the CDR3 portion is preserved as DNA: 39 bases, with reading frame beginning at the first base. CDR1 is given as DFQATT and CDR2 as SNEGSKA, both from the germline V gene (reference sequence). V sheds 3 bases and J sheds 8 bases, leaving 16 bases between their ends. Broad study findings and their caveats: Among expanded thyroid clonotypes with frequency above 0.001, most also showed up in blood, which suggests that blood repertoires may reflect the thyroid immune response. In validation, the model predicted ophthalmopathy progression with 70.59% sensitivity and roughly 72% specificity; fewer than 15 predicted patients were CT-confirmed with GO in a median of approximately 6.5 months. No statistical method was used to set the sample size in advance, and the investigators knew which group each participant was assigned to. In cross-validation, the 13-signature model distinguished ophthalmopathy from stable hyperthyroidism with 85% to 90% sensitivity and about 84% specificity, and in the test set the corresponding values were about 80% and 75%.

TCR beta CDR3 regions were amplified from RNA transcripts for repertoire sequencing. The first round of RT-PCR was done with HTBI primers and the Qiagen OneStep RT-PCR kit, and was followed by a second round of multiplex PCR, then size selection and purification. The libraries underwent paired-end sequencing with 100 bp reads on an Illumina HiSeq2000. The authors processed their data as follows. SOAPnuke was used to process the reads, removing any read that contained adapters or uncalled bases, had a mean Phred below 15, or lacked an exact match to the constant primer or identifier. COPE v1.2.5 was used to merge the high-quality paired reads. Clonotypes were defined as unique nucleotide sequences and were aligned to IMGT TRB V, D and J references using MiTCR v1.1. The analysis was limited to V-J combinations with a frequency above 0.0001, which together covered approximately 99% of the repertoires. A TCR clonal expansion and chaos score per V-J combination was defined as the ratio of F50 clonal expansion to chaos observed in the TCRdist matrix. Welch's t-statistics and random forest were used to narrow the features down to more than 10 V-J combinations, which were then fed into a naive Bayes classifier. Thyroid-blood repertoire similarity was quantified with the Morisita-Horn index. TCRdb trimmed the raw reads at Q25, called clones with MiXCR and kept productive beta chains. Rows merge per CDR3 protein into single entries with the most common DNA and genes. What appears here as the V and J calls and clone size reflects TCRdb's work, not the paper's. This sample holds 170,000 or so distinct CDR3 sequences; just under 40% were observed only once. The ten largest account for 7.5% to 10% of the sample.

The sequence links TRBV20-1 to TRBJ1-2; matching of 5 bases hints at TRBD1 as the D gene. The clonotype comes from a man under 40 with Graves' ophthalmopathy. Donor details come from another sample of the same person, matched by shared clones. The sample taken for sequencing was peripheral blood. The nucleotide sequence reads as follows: TGCAGTGCTAGTTTCGGGGCTATTGGGGGCTACACCTTC. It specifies CSASFGAIGGYTF.